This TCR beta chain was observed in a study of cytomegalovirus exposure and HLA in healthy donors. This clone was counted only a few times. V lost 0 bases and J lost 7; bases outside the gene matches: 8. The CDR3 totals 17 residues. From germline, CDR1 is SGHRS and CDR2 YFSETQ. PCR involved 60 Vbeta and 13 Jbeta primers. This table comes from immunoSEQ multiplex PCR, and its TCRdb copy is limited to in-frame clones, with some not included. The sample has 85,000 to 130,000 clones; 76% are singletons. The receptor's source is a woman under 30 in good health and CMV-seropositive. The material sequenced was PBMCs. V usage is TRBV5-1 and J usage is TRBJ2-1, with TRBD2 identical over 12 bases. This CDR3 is CASSLVSSGRAWNEQFF. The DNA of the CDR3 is TGCGCCAGCAGCTTGGTTTCTAGCGGGAGGGCCTGGAATGAGCAGTTCTTC.